This T cell receptor beta chain stems from a study of T cells after yellow fever vaccination. The CDR3 runs 13 residues. CDR1 is SGHAT and CDR2 is FQNNGV in the germline V gene. Trimming stripped 4 bases from V and 9 bases from J, with 10 bases between. 5'RACE template switching generated TCR cDNA, adding a universal primer site and UMIs. TCRdb reprocessed the 5' RACE reads with MiXCR, giving one entry per CDR3 protein. The table records roughly 96,000 distinct CDR3 sequences, about 8.8% of them present only once. Study-wide results and limits: Highly abundant clonotypes carried over from the bulk population could end up in FACS-sorted repertoires as contaminants.

This clonotype has only a few counts. Material: CD8+ T cells not binding an NS4B(214-222) dextramer, sorted from PBMCs, obtained less than 16 days after the first yellow fever vaccination. V and J are TRBV11-2 and TRBJ1-6; D uncertain. The receptor was isolated from a man aged 18-30 years who received the YFV17D yellow fever vaccine. CDR3 nucleotide sequence: TGTGCCAGCAGCTCGCCTAGGTTTTCACCCCTCCACTTT. Its translation is CASSSPRFSPLHF.